The rows below give T cell receptor beta chains drawn from one sample of a study of naive and memory T cell subsets. TCRdb re-analysed the UMI-ligation and nested PCR reads in MiXCR, keeping a single row per CDR3 protein. The sample yields about 140,000 distinct CDR3 sequences, approximately 18% seen once. Specimen: naive CD8+ T cells from blood. The receptors were sampled from a human donor in good health. The CDR3 runs from the conserved cysteine through the conserved F or W. A D gene is named only where the DNA matches it firmly. Clone sizes are given selectively: once, few, many, or a class where the clone is expanded.

abundance	v_gene	d_gene	j_gene	CDR3aa	CDR3nt
.	TRBV27	.	TRBJ2-2	CASSSAYANTGELFF	TGTGCCAGCAGTTCGGCCTACGCGAACACCGGGGAGCTGTTTTTT
few	TRBV9	.	TRBJ2-2	CASSYEGELFF	TGTGCCAGCAGCTACGAGGGGGAGCTGTTTTTT
few	TRBV28	.	TRBJ2-7	CASSLTAGSVTNEQYF	TGTGCCAGCAGCTTAACGGCAGGGTCGGTAACGAACGAGCAGTACTTC
few	TRBV5-1	TRBD1	TRBJ2-7	CASSLVEQGLDEQYF	TGCGCCAGCAGCTTGGTGGAACAGGGGCTCGACGAGCAGTACTTC
.	TRBV5-5	TRBD2	TRBJ2-2	CASSLWGGWQTANTGELFF	TGTGCCAGCAGCTTGTGGGGGGGTTGGCAGACAGCGAACACCGGGGAGCTGTTTTTT
few	TRBV27	TRBD1	TRBJ2-3	CASSFSLTGALDTQYF	TGTGCCAGCAGTTTCTCTCTGACAGGGGCCTTAGATACGCAGTATTTT
.	TRBV28	.	TRBJ2-1	CASSSRDFSYNEQFF	TGTGCCAGCAGTTCCCGGGACTTCTCCTACAATGAGCAGTTCTTC
many	TRBV20-1	.	TRBJ1-1	CSAADMNTEAFF	TGCAGTGCAGCTGACATGAACACTGAAGCTTTCTTT
.	TRBV5-1	TRBD2	TRBJ2-5	CASSSGLAGFQETQYF	TGCGCCAGCAGCTCGGGACTAGCGGGATTTCAAGAGACCCAGTACTTC
few	TRBV12-3/TRBV12-4	.	TRBJ2-1	CASSLGGVHEQFF	TGTGCCAGCAGTTTGGGTGGGGTCCATGAGCAGTTCTTC
few	TRBV24-1	.	TRBJ2-7	CATSPGALRYEQYF	TGTGCCACCAGTCCGGGGGCACTTCGGTACGAGCAGTACTTC
few	TRBV4-3	.	TRBJ2-1	CASSQERVSYNEQFF	TGCGCCAGCAGCCAAGAAAGGGTTTCCTACAATGAGCAGTTCTTC
.	TRBV28	.	TRBJ2-7	CASSPSQGERYF	TGTGCCAGCAGCCCCTCCCAAGGGGAAAGGTACTTC
few	TRBV27	TRBD1	TRBJ2-1	CASSFTGGIYNEQFF	TGTGCCAGCAGTTTCACAGGGGGGATCTACAATGAGCAGTTCTTC
few	TRBV6-6	.	TRBJ2-5	CATARDQETQYF	TGTGCCACCGCTCGGGACCAAGAGACCCAGTACTTC
.	TRBV5-1	.	TRBJ2-5	CASSDPSRGQETQYF	TGCGCCAGCAGCGATCCAAGTCGGGGTCAAGAGACCCAGTACTTC
.	TRBV20-1	TRBD2	TRBJ2-3	CSASWRGGFQPTDTQYF	TGCAGTGCTAGTTGGCGGGGGGGTTTTCAACCCACAGATACGCAGTATTTT
few	TRBV28	TRBD2	TRBJ2-5	CASSYLTSGKETQYF	TGTGCCAGCAGTTACTTGACTAGCGGGAAGGAGACCCAGTACTTC
.	TRBV19	.	TRBJ2-5	CASSNGETLMLETQYF	TGTGCCAGTAGTAACGGGGAGACCTTGATGTTAGAGACCCAGTACTTC
many	TRBV15	.	TRBJ2-5	CATSSPSIQGETQYF	TGTGCCACCAGCAGTCCTTCGATACAGGGAGAGACCCAGTACTTC
few	TRBV28	.	TRBJ1-2	CASSLPPAF	TGTGCCAGCAGTTTACCCCCAGCGTTC
.	TRBV7-9	.	TRBJ2-5	CASSPLYQGSGETQYF	TGTGCCAGCAGCCCTCTTTATCAGGGGTCAGGAGAGACCCAGTACTTC
.	TRBV21-1	.	TRBJ2-3	CASSRQGMTDTQYF	TGTGCCAGCAGCAGACAGGGAATGACAGATACGCAGTATTTT
few	TRBV28	.	TRBJ1-5	CASSFGQPQHF	TGTGCCAGCAGTTTCGGCCAGCCCCAGCATTTT
few	TRBV11-2	TRBD1	TRBJ2-7	CASSLPLRTGNYEQYF	TGTGCCAGCAGCTTACCCCTAAGGACAGGGAATTACGAGCAGTACTTC
.	TRBV12-5	.	TRBJ2-3	CASGPPPLAPDTQYF	TGTGCTAGTGGCCCACCGCCCTTAGCTCCAGATACGCAGTATTTT
few	TRBV6-5	.	TRBJ2-6	CASSYSPAISGANVLTF	TGTGCCAGCAGCTATTCCCCGGCCATTTCTGGGGCCAACGTCCTGACTTTC
many	TRBV29-1	TRBD1	TRBJ2-6	CSVVTGDPPSGANVLTF	TGCAGCGTTGTAACAGGGGACCCTCCCTCTGGGGCCAACGTCCTGACTTTC
few	TRBV27	.	TRBJ2-7	CASSLAGQLVYEQYF	TGTGCCAGCAGTTTGGCCGGACAGCTGGTCTACGAGCAGTACTTC
.	TRBV2	.	TRBJ2-1	CASSDNLDEQFF	TGTGCCAGCAGTGATAACTTGGATGAGCAGTTCTTC
.	TRBV4-3	.	TRBJ2-6	CANSQDGRLAGANVLTF	TGCGCCAACAGCCAAGACGGACGGCTCGCGGGGGCCAACGTCCTGACTTTC
few	TRBV28	.	TRBJ2-2	CASTQRMNTGELFF	TGTGCCAGCACCCAGCGGATGAACACCGGGGAGCTGTTTTTT
many	TRBV9	.	TRBJ2-5	CASSPPGGTVNQETQYF	TGTGCCAGCAGCCCACCAGGGGGGACAGTCAACCAAGAGACCCAGTACTTC
.	TRBV5-4	.	TRBJ1-2	CASSLGDPEGYTF	TGTGCCAGCAGCTTGGGGGATCCGGAGGGCTACACCTTC
.	TRBV4-1	.	TRBJ2-3	CASSQVEGPIRPSTDTQYF	TGCGCCAGCAGCCAAGTAGAGGGTCCTATTCGGCCTAGCACAGATACGCAGTATTTT
.	TRBV29-1	.	TRBJ2-3	CSVEWGSWSTDTQYF	TGCAGCGTTGAATGGGGGTCATGGAGCACAGATACGCAGTATTTT
.	TRBV7-2	TRBD2	TRBJ2-7	CASSYGAGAYEQYF	TGTGCCAGCAGTTACGGGGCGGGAGCCTACGAGCAGTACTTC
.	TRBV5-1	.	TRBJ1-1	CASSSEVGAEAFF	TGCGCCAGCAGCTCGGAGGTAGGCGCTGAAGCTTTCTTT
.	TRBV6-6	.	TRBJ1-1	CASRTVLDEAFF	TGTGCCAGCAGGACAGTTTTGGATGAAGCTTTCTTT
.	TRBV29-1	TRBD1	TRBJ2-3	CSAWPTGSDADTQYF	TGCAGCGCGTGGCCGACAGGGTCGGATGCAGATACGCAGTATTTT